The 20 T cell receptor beta chains reported below all come from one sample, sequenced in a study of blood T cell repertoires in COVID-19. Repertoires were generated with immunoSEQ multiplex PCR, while TCRdb's copy carries only in-frame clones and drops some. The sample consists of 230,000 or so clones, 80% to 85% of them appearing once. The sequencing input was peripheral blood. Receptors originate from a human donor in a cohort sampled during active COVID-19.

This chain joins TRBV27 and TRBJ2-7, with 9 nucleotides matching TRBD1. After removal of 5 bases from V and 6 bases from J, the junction contained 8 bases not matched to a gene. From germline, CDR1 is MNHEY and CDR2 SMNVEV (reference sequence). This CDR3 has 14 residues. CDR3 in amino acids: CASSLGQGSLEQYF. The CDR3 DNA follows: TGTGCCAGCAGTCTCGGACAGGGGTCCCTCGAGCAGTACTTC.

The rearrangement uses TRBV27 and TRBJ2-7, with a tentative D call TRBD1 (6 bases). The CDR3 contains 15 residues. Trimming removed 2 bases from V and 3 bases from J, with 14 bases in between. The germline gives CDR1 MNHEY, CDR2 SMNVEV (reference sequence). CDR3 protein: CASSLKQGLHYEQYF. CDR3 sequence (DNA): TGTGCCAGCAGTTTAAAACAGGGTCTACACTACGAGCAGTACTTC.

The chain carries TRBV19 and TRBJ2-7, with 8 bases identical to TRBD1. The CDR3 runs 14 residues. Germline lookup yields CDR1 LNHDA and CDR2 SQIVND (reference sequence). Trimming removed 3 bases from V and 1 base from J; junction bases left unmatched: 2. CDR3 nucleotides: TGTGCCAGTAGTATTTACAGGGGGTCCTACGAGCAGTACTTC. Its translation: CASSIYRGSYEQYF.

The V gene is TRBV4-3, the J gene TRBJ1-4, with D hard to call. This CDR3 region has 16 residues. CDR1 is LGHNA, CDR2 YSLEER, per germline. The germline V and J ends were trimmed by 1 base and 0 bases, with 9 bases remaining between them. The CDR3 region has the DNA TGCGCCAGCAGCCAAGGCGTTAGTGCAACTAATGAAAAACTGTTTTTT. The encoded protein is CASSQGVSATNEKLFF.

CDR3 sequence: CASSLGGTGGQPQHF. CDR3 in DNA: TGCGCCAGCAGCTTGGGCGGGACAGGGGGTCAGCCCCAGCATTTT. The V gene is TRBV5-1, the J gene TRBJ1-5; TRBD1 matches at 11 bases. The CDR3 sequence is 15 residues long. Germline CDR1 reads SGHRS; CDR2 reads YFSETQ. J was trimmed by 6 bases and V by 0 bases; bases with no gene match: 2.

The chain carries TRBV5-6 and TRBJ1-4, with a tentative D call TRBD1 (5 bases). The length of the CDR3 is 14 residues. Per germline, CDR1 SGHDT and CDR2 YYEEEE. The V end was cut by 6 bases, the J end by 8 bases, with 17 bases between. The CDR3 loop reads CASTLGLGGEKLFF. The CDR3 DNA sequence: TGTGCCAGCACTCTGGGACTCGGTGGGGAAAAACTGTTTTTT. The variable domain in full, completed from reference TRBV5-6 and TRBJ1-4, reads DAGVTQSPTHLIKTRGQQVTLRCSPKSGHDTVSWYQQALGQGPQFIFQYYEEEERQRGNFPDRFSGHQFPNYSSELNVNALLLGDSALYLCASTLGLGGEKLFFGSGTQLSVL.

Only a few counts were recorded for this clone. The V gene is TRBV2, the J gene TRBJ2-7; possibly TRBD2 for D (6 bases). The CDR3 consists of 14 residues. Trimming took 4 bases from V and 4 from J, leaving 14 bases between them. Germline CDR1 is SNHLY and CDR2 is FYNNEI. In DNA form, the CDR3 reads TGTGCCAGCAGTGGAGGGACTGTGGTTTACGAGCAGTACTTC. Translating it yields CASSGGTVVYEQYF. The full variable domain, completed using reference TRBV2 and TRBJ2-7, is EPEVTQTPSHQVTQMGQEVILRCVPISNHLYFYWYRQILGQKVEFLVSFYNNEISEKSEIFDDQFSVERPDGSNFTLKIRSTKLEDSAMYFCASSGGTVVYEQYFGPGTRLTVT.

This clone was detected a few times. The chain links TRBV7-9 to TRBJ2-2, with D possibly TRBD2 on 5 matching bases. V shed 7 bases and J shed 3 bases, with 15 bases lying between them. This CDR3 has 15 residues. Germline CDR1 reads SEHNR; CDR2 reads FQNEAQ (reference sequence). The CDR3 nucleotides read TGTGCCAGCACGCCGAGAGGGAGAGACACCGGGGAGCTGTTTTTT. Its translation: CASTPRGRDTGELFF.

The gene calls are TRBV18 and TRBJ2-7; 12 bases fit TRBD1. V was pared by 4 bases and J by 4 bases, with 5 bases of the junction left unmatched. This CDR3 is built from 15 residues. Germline V lookup: CDR1 KGHSH, CDR2 LQKENI. CDR3 nucleotides: TGTGCCAGCTCACGGGGGACAGGGGGCTTTTACGAGCAGTACTTC. Residues: CASSRGTGGFYEQYF.

The chain recombines TRBV19 with TRBJ1-2; TRBD1 matches at 8 bases. The CDR3 covers 15 residues. J was trimmed by 8 bases and V by 1 base; bases with no gene match: 9. The germline CDR1 and CDR2 sequences are LNHDA and SQIVND (reference sequence). The CDR3 DNA reads as TGTGCCAGTAGTATAGGCAACCAGGGGGCGTTGGGCTACACCTTC. As protein: CASSIGNQGALGYTF.

The V and J genes are TRBV7-9 and TRBJ2-3; TRBD2 might be the D (6 bases). The CDR3 spans 15 residues. V shed 3 bases and J shed 3 bases, with 13 bases lying between them. Germline values: CDR1 SEHNR, CDR2 FQNEAQ (reference sequence). The CDR3 nucleotides are TGTGCCAGCAGCTTCCTCGGGGGAGTAACAGATACGCAGTATTTT. It codes for CASSFLGGVTDTQYF.

Concerning this clone itself: Additional DNA sequences in this sample encode the identical CDR3. The chain is built from TRBV4-3 and TRBJ2-5; TRBD1 is a possible D gene (5 bases). From germline, CDR1 is LGHNA and CDR2 YSLEER. Trimming shortened V by 0 bases and J by 2 bases, and 7 bases separated the two germline ends. CDR3 size: 14 residues. The CDR3 sequence is CASSQDYRQETQYF. CDR3 nucleotides: TGCGCCAGCAGCCAAGATTACAGGCAAGAGACCCAGTACTTC.

This chain joins TRBV5-1 and TRBJ1-1, with D unresolved. V was clipped by 0 bases and J by 1 base, with 4 bases between them. The CDR3 sequence is 13 residues long. The germline V gene encodes CDR1 SGHRS and CDR2 YFSETQ. This chain's CDR3 is CASSLAQNTEAFF. CDR3 DNA sequence: TGCGCCAGCAGCTTGGCCCAGAACACTGAAGCTTTCTTT.

This rearrangement joins TRBV28 to TRBJ2-7; D is possibly TRBD2 (7 bases). The germline V gene has CDR1 MDHEN and CDR2 SYDVKM. The CDR3 has 13 residues. V was pared by 2 bases and J by 7 bases, with 12 bases between. CDR3 coding DNA: TGTGCCAGCAGTTTACGGGGGGCTGGTGAGCAGTACTTC. It is translated as CASSLRGAGEQYF.

The chain links TRBV29-1 to TRBJ1-5; 7 nucleotides agree with TRBD1. There are 15 residues in the CDR3. The ends lost 4 bases at V and 0 bases at J; junction bases unmatched: 6. Germline-derived CDR1 and CDR2 are SQVTM and ANQGSEA. In DNA, the CDR3 is TGCAGCGTTGTCTCCGGGACAGATAGCAATCAGCCCCAGCATTTT. Protein: CSVVSGTDSNQPQHF.

The chain combines TRBV5-1 with TRBJ2-5; 10 bases map to TRBD2. CDR1 and CDR2 (germline): SGHRS, YFSETQ. The junction had 7 bases not matched to a gene; V was cut back by 0 bases and J by 5 bases. This CDR3 has 16 residues. This CDR3 is CASSLVPSGSKETQYF. For the CDR3, the DNA is TGCGCCAGCAGCTTGGTCCCTAGCGGGAGTAAGGAGACCCAGTACTTC.

The CDR3 nucleotides are TGTGCCAGCAGCCATAGGTGGGGAGTCAAGGGCGAGCAGTACTTC. As protein: CASSHRWGVKGEQYF. This chain uses TRBV7-2 with TRBJ2-7, with D tentatively TRBD2 (5 bases). Germline V lookup: CDR1 SGHTA, CDR2 FQGNSA. CDR3 length equals 15 residues. With 5 bases removed from V and 6 bases from J, the gap between germline ends came to 20 bases.

The rearrangement uses TRBV28 and TRBJ2-7; 14 bases are shared with TRBD2. Germline V gene sequence: CDR1 MDHEN, CDR2 SYDVKM. The CDR3 runs to 16 residues. With 7 bases clipped from V and 4 bases from J, the junction kept 9 bases outside the gene matches. The CDR3 here is CASIPMGLAGEYEQYF. For the CDR3, the DNA is TGTGCCAGCATCCCGATGGGACTAGCGGGAGAGTACGAGCAGTACTTC.

The V call is TRBV7-8, the J call TRBJ1-4, with 9 bases aligning to TRBD1. The CDR3 length is 15 residues. Germline CDR1 SGHVS, CDR2 FQNEAQ. V trimming: 5 bases; J trimming: 11 bases; junction bases outside the gene matches: 12. CDR3 region: CASSLGGDRAWKLFF. CDR3 in DNA: TGTGCCAGCAGCCTGGGGGGGGACAGGGCGTGGAAACTGTTTTTT.

The gene calls are TRBV28 and TRBJ2-7; D unresolved. With 4 bases removed from V and 3 bases from J, the gap between germline ends came to 7 bases. The CDR3 totals 12 residues. Germline V gene sequence: CDR1 MDHEN, CDR2 SYDVKM. The CDR3 DNA reads as TGTGCCAGCAGTTGGCCCAGCTACGAGCAGTACTTC. As protein: CASSWPSYEQYF.